The TCR beta chain under discussion was sequenced for a study of blood T cell repertoires in COVID-19. Study at large: Symptom resolution, clearance, or two negative PCRs marked donors in Cohort 3 as recovered. The samples span acute and convalescent COVID-19 from the United States, Italy and Spain.

V trimming: 2 bases; J trimming: 3 bases; junction bases outside the gene matches: 1. The CDR3 has 14 amino acids. CDR1 is WNHNN and CDR2 is SYGVQD in the germline V gene (reference sequence). Those enrolled, adults aged roughly 18 to 95 years, came from about two dozen US areas. In the original processing: Estimation of nucleated cell counts was performed using reference gene primer amplification. Repertoires were generated with immunoSEQ multiplex PCR, while TCRdb's copy carries only in-frame clones and drops some. The V and J calls and the clone size are those of that table, but D and trimming were determined from the DNA. The sample contains 120,000 to 150,000 clones, approximately 80% of which appear only once.

The rearrangement links TRBV10-1 to TRBJ2-7, with TRBD1 identical over 10 bases. The specimen was PBMCs or T cells enriched from blood (not recorded which). The receptor was isolated from a middle-aged man in a cohort exposed to, infected with or recovered from COVID-19 (not recorded which). CDR3 DNA sequence: TGCGCCAGCAGTGAGGGGACAGGGGTCTACGAGCAGTACTTC. Translated, it gives CASSEGTGVYEQYF.